This T cell receptor (beta chain) was identified during a study of regulatory T cells in long-lasting Graves disease. Findings and caveats of the study: Thyroid tissue went unexamined; only peripheral blood was analyzed.

V lost 5 bases to trimming and J lost 0 bases, with 12 bases between them. The CDR3 runs to 15 residues. Time point denoted: newly diagnosed GD, antithyroid drugs for less than 3 months. After RNA was extracted from PBMCs, the TCR library was made from it. To make TCR beta libraries, researchers used iRepertoire HTBI primers and Arm-PCR of CDR3 regions. TCRdb redid the calling of the multiplex PCR reads with MiXCR, one entry per CDR3 protein. Found here are roughly 500,000 distinct CDR3 sequences, approximately 13% of them singletons; the top ten hold over 7.5%. On this clonotype: The antigen remains undetermined.

The same data also went into a second study, on T cells in Graves' hyperthyroidism and ophthalmopathy. From that report: With the HTBI primer set, the TCR CDR3 went through a first round of RT-PCR.

The rearrangement links TRBV12-3 or TRBV12-4 to TRBJ2-3; D not certain. This receptor was identified in a man aged 25-45 years with Graves disease. This material consisted of peripheral blood mononuclear cells (PBMCs), taken at new diagnosis, from a patient treated with antithyroid drugs. CDR3 nucleotide sequence: TGTGCCAGCAGTGTGGACCCCACTAGCACAGATACGCAGTATTTT. Protein sequence: CASSVDPTSTDTQYF.